This T cell receptor beta chain was profiled in a study of blood T cells in healthy people across ages. The germline gives CDR1 SGHRS, CDR2 YFSETQ. Trimming pared 3 bases from V and 1 base from J, leaving 11 bases between. The CDR3 extends over 14 amino acids. A J-beta primer mix and a sample-barcoded 5' primer were used in a second PCR of about 7 to 12 cycles. TCRdb reanalysed the 5' RACE reads using MiXCR and keeps one entry per CDR3 protein. The data show roughly 800,000 distinct CDR3 sequences, about three fifths seen once. RNA extraction gave at least 6 micrograms of total RNA per sample. Sequenced material: blood. The clonotype comes from a man aged 25 to 40 in good health. This chain joins TRBV5-1 and TRBJ2-7; D possibly corresponds to TRBD1 (6 bases). The CDR3 spells CASSSLQGSYEQYF. The CDR3 coding sequence is TGCGCCAGCAGCTCCTTACAGGGTTCCTACGAGCAGTACTTC.